Listed below are T cell receptor beta chains from one sample, sequenced in a study of CD8 T cells in ankylosing spondylitis. A single record per CDR3 protein comes from TCRdb applying MiXCR to the 5' RACE reads. The table lists 300,000 to 350,000 distinct CDR3 sequences, more than 9% of them singletons. Material: blood, either unsorted or a sorted T cell fraction (not recorded which). Source of these receptors: a female donor with ankylosing spondylitis or in good health (not recorded which). CDR3s include the opening cysteine and the closing phenylalanine or tryptophan. Each record gives: CDR3 protein, CDR3 DNA, V gene, D gene, J gene, clone size. D genes are given only for firm matches. The listing skips clone size in some rows; elsewhere it reads once, few, many or a size class.

CDR3: CASSGGELFF
DNA: TGTGCCAGTTCCGGCGGGGAGCTGTTTTTT
V: TRBV28
D: -
J: TRBJ2-2
size: many

CDR3: CASSSIPFTPIF
DNA: TGTGCCAGCAGCTCTATCCCGTTCACTCCAATCTTC
V: TRBV11-2
D: -
J: TRBJ2-1
size: -

CDR3: CASTLGGNSPLHF
DNA: TGTGCCAGCACCTTGGGGGGGAATTCACCCCTCCACTTT
V: TRBV12-3/TRBV12-4
D: -
J: TRBJ1-6
size: many

CDR3: CASSAGEANTGELFF
DNA: TGCGCCAGCAGCGCGGGGGAGGCGAACACCGGGGAGCTGTTTTTT
V: TRBV5-1
D: TRBD2
J: TRBJ2-2
size: many

CDR3: CSVVTGTGDQPQHF
DNA: TGCAGCGTTGTCACCGGGACAGGGGATCAGCCCCAGCATTTT
V: TRBV29-1
D: TRBD1
J: TRBJ1-5
size: many

CDR3: CASIRPGLAGNEQFF
DNA: TGTGCCAGCATCCGTCCGGGACTAGCGGGCAATGAGCAGTTCTTC
V: TRBV27
D: TRBD2
J: TRBJ2-1
size: many

CDR3: CSAYQDVGNQPQHF
DNA: TGCAGTGCCTACCAGGATGTGGGCAATCAGCCCCAGCATTTT
V: TRBV20-1
D: -
J: TRBJ1-5
size: few

CDR3: CASSLGALSSPLHF
DNA: TGTGCCAGCAGTTTAGGGGCTTTGAGCTCACCCCTCCACTTT
V: TRBV28
D: -
J: TRBJ1-6
size: -

CDR3: CASSLVGETYNEQFF
DNA: TGCGCCAGCAGCTTGGTAGGGGAGACCTACAATGAGCAGTTCTTC
V: TRBV5-1
D: -
J: TRBJ2-1
size: many

CDR3: CSAIGVSGNTGELFF
DNA: TGCAGTGCCATAGGCGTCAGTGGGAACACCGGGGAGCTGTTTTTT
V: TRBV20-1
D: -
J: TRBJ2-2
size: many

CDR3: CASSFMDSGSSEQYF
DNA: TGTGCCAGCAGCTTCATGGACAGCGGGAGTAGCGAGCAGTACTTC
V: TRBV11-2
D: TRBD2
J: TRBJ2-7
size: many

CDR3: CASSQEWIRTGRGTEAFF
DNA: TGTGCCAGCAGCCAGGAATGGATCCGGACAGGGAGAGGAACTGAAGCTTTCTTT
V: TRBV3-1
D: TRBD1
J: TRBJ1-1
size: few

CDR3: CSASGRSGVNEQFF
DNA: TGCAGTGCTAGCGGGAGGTCGGGGGTCAATGAGCAGTTCTTC
V: TRBV20-1
D: TRBD2
J: TRBJ2-1
size: many

CDR3: CASSSIELNTEAFF
DNA: TGTGCCAGCAGCTCAATAGAGTTGAACACTGAAGCTTTCTTT
V: TRBV5-4
D: -
J: TRBJ1-1
size: few

CDR3: CASSLRVVNTEAFF
DNA: TGTGCCAGCAGCCTCAGGGTAGTGAACACTGAAGCTTTCTTT
V: TRBV27
D: -
J: TRBJ1-1
size: -

CDR3: CSARGTRRAYEQYF
DNA: TGCAGTGCTAGGGGGACTAGACGAGCCTACGAGCAGTACTTC
V: TRBV20-1
D: TRBD2
J: TRBJ2-7
size: many

CDR3: CASSRTPRTGVGNGQFF
DNA: TGTGCCAGCAGCCGGACTCCCCGGACAGGGGTGGGCAATGGGCAGTTCTTC
V: TRBV27
D: TRBD1
J: TRBJ2-1
size: -

CDR3: CSAAGLADQETQYF
DNA: TGCAGTGCCGCCGGACTAGCGGATCAAGAGACCCAGTACTTC
V: TRBV20-1
D: TRBD2
J: TRBJ2-5
size: -

CDR3: CASSRDRTVAIYGYTF
DNA: TGTGCCAGCAGCCGAGACCGGACAGTGGCCATCTATGGCTACACCTTC
V: TRBV5-6
D: -
J: TRBJ1-2
size: many

CDR3: CASRATRPGETQYF
DNA: TGCGCCAGCAGGGCAACCCGCCCGGGTGAGACCCAGTACTTC
V: TRBV5-1
D: -
J: TRBJ2-5
size: few

CDR3: CASSSGDNEPGELFF
DNA: TGCGCCAGCAGCTCGGGGGACAACGAACCCGGGGAGCTGTTTTTT
V: TRBV5-1
D: -
J: TRBJ2-2
size: -

CDR3: CAGGGHTDTQYF
DNA: TGCGCGGGTGGGGGACACACAGATACGCAGTATTTT
V: TRBV29-1
D: -
J: TRBJ2-3
size: many

CDR3: CASSDSEGHEQFF
DNA: TGTGCCAGCAGTGACTCCGAAGGCCATGAGCAGTTCTTC
V: TRBV25-1
D: -
J: TRBJ2-1
size: many

CDR3: CSAYWADTQYF
DNA: TGCAGTGCCTACTGGGCAGATACGCAGTATTTT
V: TRBV20-1
D: -
J: TRBJ2-3
size: -

CDR3: CASRAFGGREAFF
DNA: TGTGCCAGTAGGGCCTTTGGGGGCAGGGAAGCTTTCTTT
V: TRBV19
D: -
J: TRBJ1-1
size: -

CDR3: CASTGYTF
DNA: TGTGCCAGCACCGGCTACACCTTC
V: TRBV6-1
D: -
J: TRBJ1-2
size: many

CDR3: CAISSGGGLNEQFF
DNA: TGTGCCATCAGTTCTGGCGGGGGCCTCAATGAGCAGTTCTTC
V: TRBV10-3
D: -
J: TRBJ2-1
size: many

CDR3: CASGSGNYGYTF
DNA: TGTGCCAGTGGGAGCGGGAACTATGGCTACACCTTC
V: TRBV6-2/TRBV6-3
D: -
J: TRBJ1-2
size: many

CDR3: CASSLVPENTEAFF
DNA: TGCGCCAGCAGCTTGGTCCCAGAGAACACTGAAGCTTTCTTT
V: TRBV5-1
D: -
J: TRBJ1-1
size: many

CDR3: CASSQTGIQETQYF
DNA: TGTGCCAGCTCACAAACAGGAATCCAAGAGACCCAGTACTTC
V: TRBV18
D: -
J: TRBJ2-5
size: many

CDR3: CASSQDYGLAGGNEQFF
DNA: TGCGCCAGCAGCCAAGATTACGGGCTAGCGGGAGGCAATGAGCAGTTCTTC
V: TRBV4-3
D: TRBD2
J: TRBJ2-1
size: many

CDR3: CASSLGAGGNLYGYTF
DNA: TGTGCCAGCAGCTTAGGGGCCGGGGGGAATCTCTATGGCTACACCTTC
V: TRBV7-9
D: -
J: TRBJ1-2
size: few

CDR3: CASSRGTGGWETEAFF
DNA: TGTGCCAGCAGCCGGGGGACAGGGGGCTGGGAGACTGAAGCTTTCTTT
V: TRBV5-6
D: TRBD1
J: TRBJ1-1
size: few

CDR3: CASSLEGGSTEAFF
DNA: TGTGCCAGCAGCCTGGAGGGGGGGAGCACTGAAGCTTTCTTT
V: TRBV7-9
D: -
J: TRBJ1-1
size: few

CDR3: CASRTWGGGRGNEQFF
DNA: TGTGCCAGCAGAACATGGGGGGGAGGAAGAGGGAATGAGCAGTTCTTC
V: TRBV27
D: TRBD2
J: TRBJ2-1
size: -

CDR3: CASLPPRGNTGELFF
DNA: TGTGCCAGCCTTCCCCCCAGGGGGAACACCGGGGAGCTGTTTTTT
V: TRBV6-1
D: -
J: TRBJ2-2
size: many

CDR3: CAISESGGIGDEQFF
DNA: TGTGCCATCAGTGAGTCCGGGGGGATCGGGGATGAGCAGTTCTTC
V: TRBV10-3
D: TRBD2
J: TRBJ2-1
size: many

CDR3: CAWSVVGSVAGGKEKLFF
DNA: TGTGCCTGGAGTGTTGTCGGGTCGGTGGCAGGGGGGAAGGAAAAACTGTTTTTT
V: TRBV30
D: TRBD1
J: TRBJ1-4
size: -

CDR3: CSARDGGYTF
DNA: TGCAGTGCTAGGGATGGTGGCTACACCTTC
V: TRBV20-1
D: -
J: TRBJ1-2
size: -

CDR3: CASSLAVSSTDTQYF
DNA: TGTGCCAGCAGCTTAGCGGTCTCTAGCACAGATACGCAGTATTTT
V: TRBV7-2
D: -
J: TRBJ2-3
size: many

CDR3: CASSFWGQETQYF
DNA: TGCGCCAGCAGCTTTTGGGGCCAAGAGACCCAGTACTTC
V: TRBV5-1
D: -
J: TRBJ2-5
size: -

CDR3: CASSLDSWTDPEAFF
DNA: TGCGCCAGCAGCTTGGATAGCTGGACTGACCCTGAAGCTTTCTTT
V: TRBV5-1
D: -
J: TRBJ1-1
size: -

CDR3: CASSDHPGTGSYGYTF
DNA: TGTGCCAGCAGTGATCATCCCGGGACAGGGAGCTATGGCTACACCTTC
V: TRBV25-1
D: TRBD1
J: TRBJ1-2
size: many

CDR3: CAIRPGSQGETQYF
DNA: TGTGCCATCAGGCCGGGGTCCCAAGGGGAGACCCAGTACTTC
V: TRBV10-3
D: -
J: TRBJ2-5
size: -

CDR3: CASSKVRRYNEQFF
DNA: TGTGCCAGCAGTAAGGTCAGACGGTACAATGAGCAGTTCTTC
V: TRBV28
D: -
J: TRBJ2-1
size: many

CDR3: CSAGGFSETQYF
DNA: TGCAGCGCCGGCGGATTCTCGGAGACCCAGTACTTC
V: TRBV29-1
D: -
J: TRBJ2-5
size: many

CDR3: CSAGGLAGGKTYEQYF
DNA: TGCAGTGCTGGAGGACTAGCGGGAGGGAAGACCTACGAGCAGTACTTC
V: TRBV20-1
D: TRBD2
J: TRBJ2-7
size: many

CDR3: CASSLGPWLPTYF
DNA: TGTGCCAGCAGCTTAGGCCCATGGCTTCCTACGTATTTT
V: TRBV7-2
D: -
J: TRBJ2-3
size: many

CDR3: CSPRGQGDSPLHF
DNA: TGCAGTCCCCGGGGACAGGGTGATTCACCCCTCCACTTT
V: TRBV20-1
D: TRBD1
J: TRBJ1-6
size: many

CDR3: CSARVAAAETQYF
DNA: TGCAGTGCTAGAGTGGCCGCTGCGGAGACCCAGTACTTC
V: TRBV20-1
D: -
J: TRBJ2-5
size: few